This T cell receptor beta chain originates from a study of cytomegalovirus exposure and HLA in healthy donors. Donors in the study were healthy people who gave bone marrow. General study findings and limits: The study found most TCR sequences rare, yet found some public TCRs in many donors. Most subjects' HLA-A and HLA-B alleles were reportedly predicted from TCR beta sequences. The productive fraction for most TCR beta V segments was about 87% or about 30% in an earlier analysis.

This CDR3 spans 13 amino acids. The germline CDR1 and CDR2 sequences are SGHVS and FNYEAQ. With 3 bases clipped from V and 8 bases from J, the junction kept 5 bases outside the gene matches. PCR primers comprised 60 Vbeta and 13 Jbeta primers. The method was immunoSEQ multiplex PCR; TCRdb's version includes in-frame clones alone and lacks a portion of them. The specimen's table records about 160,000 clones. On this clone itself: Antigen specificity is unknown.

Sequenced material: PBMCs. The receptor was isolated from a man between 25 and 39 years old in good health and CMV-seronegative. The chain couples TRBV7-6 to TRBJ1-1; 8 bases are shared with TRBD1. The CDR3 spells CASSFDRGGEAFF. CDR3 bases: TGTGCCAGCAGCTTTGACAGGGGTGGAGAAGCTTTCTTT.